The 32 T cell receptor beta chains listed next were all sequenced from one sample in a study of Tregs in tolerant kidney transplant recipients. Data came from immunoSEQ multiplex PCR; TCRdb stores just in-frame clones and leaves some out. There are around 52,000 clones in the sample; more than 70% occur only once, and around 5.2% lies in the top ten. The material sequenced was CD4+ T cells from blood. The receptors were gathered from a human donor in good health.

The chain uses TRBV5-5 and TRBJ1-4; D is undetermined. The CDR3 totals 14 residues. Trimming took 9 bases from V and 0 from J, leaving 12 bases between them. Germline lookup yields CDR1 SGHKS and CDR2 YYEKEE (reference sequence). CDR3 DNA: TGTGCCACCAGACCTGGGGCAACTAATGAAAAACTGTTTTTT. Translation: CATRPGATNEKLFF.

This chain connects TRBV11-2 to TRBJ2-1, with D tentatively TRBD2 (5 bases). The CDR3 totals 13 residues. Deletions cut 1 base from V and 10 bases from J, with 11 bases between. In germline, CDR1 is SGHAT, CDR2 FQNNGV. DNA of the CDR3: TGTGCCAGCAGCTTAGGCATCACTAGAGAGCAGTTCTTC. It encodes CASSLGITREQFF. Looking up the rest from reference TRBV11-2 and TRBJ2-1 gives the full variable domain: EAGVAQSPRYKIIEKRQSVAFWCNPISGHATLYWYQQILGQGPKLLIQFQNNGVVDDSQLPKDRFSAERLKGVDSTLKIQPAKLEDSAVYLCASSLGITREQFFGPGTRLTVL.

In DNA, the CDR3 is TGTGCCAGCAGCCACCAGGGACGGCAAGAGACCCAGTACTTC. Its protein is CASSHQGRQETQYF. The rearrangement uses TRBV11-1 and TRBJ2-5; D tentatively fits TRBD1 or TRBD2 (5 bases each). The V and J ends lost 5 bases and 2 bases respectively, with 12 bases between them. This CDR3 has 14 amino acids. Germline V gene lookup returns CDR1 SGHAT and CDR2 FQDESV (reference sequence).

This clone turned up a few times. J is TRBJ1-2 and V is TRBV5-6; a possible D gene is TRBD1 (6 bases). The CDR3 contains 14 residues. The V and J ends lost 2 bases and 7 bases respectively, with 15 bases between them. CDR1 SGHDT and CDR2 YYEEEE come from the germline V gene. The CDR3 region has the DNA TGTGCCAGCAGCTTCGATCGCAGGGGCGGTGGCTACACCTTC. Translating it yields CASSFDRRGGGYTF.

The chain joins TRBV14 to TRBJ1-2; no clear D. V lost 5 bases and J 2 bases, leaving 12 bases between the germline ends. Germline lookup yields CDR1 SGHDN and CDR2 FVKESK. The length of the CDR3 is 14 residues. The CDR3 nucleotides are TGTGCCAGCAGCGAACCCGGGTTGAACTATGGCTACACCTTC. The encoded protein is CASSEPGLNYGYTF. Full variable domain (remainder filled in from reference TRBV14 and TRBJ1-2): EAGVTQFPSHSVIEKGQTVTLRCDPISGHDNLYWYRRVMGKEIKFLLHFVKESKQDESGMPNNRFLAERTGGTYSTLKVQPAELEDSGVYFCASSEPGLNYGYTFGSGTRLTVV.

This clone was observed a single time. The chain joins TRBV4-2 to TRBJ2-3; 14 bases line up with TRBD2. V lost 4 bases and J lost 5; bases outside the gene matches: 8. Germline V gene sequence: CDR1 LGHNA, CDR2 YNFKEQ. CDR3 length equals 17 residues. In nucleotides, the CDR3 is TGTGCCAGCAGCCCCGGACTAGCGGGGGGCAGGAGAGATACGCAGTATTTT. Its translation is CASSPGLAGGRRDTQYF.

The V and J genes are TRBV6-5 and TRBJ1-2; D unclear. Per germline, CDR1 MNHEY and CDR2 SVGAGI. The CDR3 sequence is 13 residues long. V shed 0 bases and J shed 13 bases, with 15 bases lying between them. For the CDR3, the DNA is TGTGCCAGCAGTTACTCGGTACGGTCAATTCCCACCTTC. Translated, it gives CASSYSVRSIPTF.

This clone was seen once. The V call is TRBV2, the J call TRBJ1-2; maybe TRBD1 (6 bases). The length of the CDR3 is 14 residues. Germline assignment: CDR1 SNHLY and CDR2 FYNNEI. The V gene lost 8 bases and the J gene lost 8 bases, with 21 bases spanning the gap. The DNA of the CDR3 is TGTGCCAGCCGCCGCCCAACGGGGGCTGGAGGCTACACCTTC. It is translated as CASRRPTGAGGYTF.

The J gene is TRBJ2-2, the V gene TRBV4-1, with 9 bases that match TRBD2. There are 17 residues in the CDR3. V shed 5 bases and J 0 bases; nucleotides not matched to a gene: 7. Germline CDR1 MGHRA, CDR2 YSYEKL. DNA of the CDR3: TGCGCCAGCAGCTCTCTAGCGGGACACGCGAACACCGGGGAGCTGTTTTTT. It yields the protein CASSSLAGHANTGELFF.

The chain recombines TRBV2 with TRBJ2-1; no clear D. The CDR3 extends over 12 amino acids. CDR1 is SNHLY, CDR2 FYNNEI, per germline. Trimming pared 5 bases from V and 5 bases from J, leaving 7 bases between. The DNA for the CDR3 is TGTGCCAGCAGTTCTGACAACAATGAGCAGTTCTTC. This sequence encodes CASSSDNNEQFF.

V usage is TRBV7-2 and J usage is TRBJ2-3; 10 bases are shared with TRBD2. Germline CDR1 is SGHTA and CDR2 is FQGNSA. This CDR3 comprises 15 residues. The junction had 6 bases not matched to a gene; V was cut back by 8 bases and J by 1 base. The CDR3 bases are TGTGCCAGCTCCAAGCTAGCGGGGGGCACAGATACGCAGTATTTT. The encoded protein is CASSKLAGGTDTQYF.

This chain joins TRBV29-1 and TRBJ2-7; D unclear. Germline V gene data show CDR1 as SQVTM and CDR2 as ANQGSEA. The CDR3 contains 12 residues. The V end lost 1 base, the J end lost 7 bases, and 11 bases lay between the germline ends. The CDR3 DNA reads as TGCAGCGTTGAAGCCCTCTTTGGAGAGCAGTACTTC. It is translated as CSVEALFGEQYF.

The chain is built from TRBV30 and TRBJ2-3, with D perhaps assigned TRBD1 or TRBD2 (6 bases each). Between the trimmed V and J ends, which lost 8 bases and 4 bases, there was a span of 22 bases. The V gene's germline CDR1 is GTSNPN and CDR2 SVGIG (reference sequence). This CDR3 is 15 amino acids long. The DNA of the CDR3 is TGTGCCGTGAGGGGGGCCCTTCACCGTGCAGATACGCAGTATTTT. As protein: CAVRGALHRADTQYF. Using reference TRBV30 and TRBJ2-3 for the parts outside the CDR3, the full variable domain is SQTIHQWPATLVQPVGSPLSLECTVEGTSNPNLYWYRQAAGRGLQLLFYSVGIGQISSEVPQNLSASRPQDRQFILSSKKLLLSDSGFYLCAVRGALHRADTQYFGPGTRLTVL.

The chain combines TRBV5-4 with TRBJ2-7; D assignment may be TRBD1 or TRBD2 (5 bases each). Trimming cost V 4 bases and J 3 bases, with 17 bases left between them. The CDR3 covers 15 residues. In germline, CDR1 is SGHNT, CDR2 YYREEE (reference sequence). Written as DNA, the CDR3 is TGTGCCAGCAGCCCCAATGGGGGTTCCCGCTACGAGCAGTACTTC. This gives the protein CASSPNGGSRYEQYF.

This clone has more than one count but fewer than ten. As DNA, the CDR3 is TGTGCCAGTAGTAGGCCTAGGCAGGGGAATGCCATTCAGTACTTC. Encoded protein: CASSRPRQGNAIQYF. The J gene is TRBJ2-4, the V gene TRBV19; a weak D match, TRBD1 (6 bases). Germline V gives CDR1 LNHDA, CDR2 SQIVND (reference sequence). The CDR3 consists of 15 residues. Deletions cut 4 bases from V and 9 bases from J, with 19 bases between.

The V and J genes are TRBV7-6 and TRBJ2-7; 7 positions match TRBD2. Germline V gene data show CDR1 as SGHVS and CDR2 as FNYEAQ. This CDR3 has 15 amino acids. V lost 1 base, J lost 0 bases, and 3 bases stayed unmatched. The chain's CDR3 is CASSLGRESSYEQYF. As DNA, the CDR3 is TGTGCCAGCAGCTTAGGGCGGGAGAGCTCCTACGAGCAGTACTTC.

The chain uses TRBV21-1 and TRBJ1-3; the table's D gene call, TRBD1, was not cross checked with the DNA. TRBV21-1 is shown as a pseudogene. This CDR3 comprises 16 residues. CDR3 sequence (DNA): TGTGCCAGCGCTCAGGGGGACAGGAGCTCTGGAAACACCATATATTTT. Translation gives CASAQGDRSSGNTIYF.

The V and J genes are TRBV5-1 and TRBJ2-5; a possible D gene is TRBD2 (6 bases). Germline V gives CDR1 SGHRS, CDR2 YFSETQ. V gave up 1 base and J gave up 6 bases, with 10 bases separating them. The CDR3 covers 13 residues. The CDR3 protein is CASSLLAGKTQYF. In DNA, the CDR3 is TGCGCCAGCAGCTTGCTGGCGGGGAAGACCCAGTACTTC.

The chain carries TRBV5-1 and TRBJ1-2; perhaps TRBD1 as D (5 bases). Germline values: CDR1 SGHRS, CDR2 YFSETQ. Trimming removed 4 bases at V and 3 bases at J, with 16 bases between. The CDR3 contains 15 residues. CDR3 sequence reads: CASSPQGSIDYGYTF. In DNA form, the CDR3 reads TGCGCCAGCAGCCCTCAGGGATCGATTGACTATGGCTACACCTTC.

The chain carries TRBV27 and TRBJ1-5, with D hard to call. The CDR3 is 13 residues long. Trimming shortened V by 7 bases and J by 3 bases, and 10 bases separated the two germline ends. Germline loops: CDR1 MNHEY, CDR2 SMNVEV (reference sequence). CDR3 DNA: TGTGCCAGCAAAGGAGGTCCCAATCAGCCCCAGCATTTT. It is translated as CASKGGPNQPQHF.

The CDR3 DNA follows: TGTGCCATCAGAAACGGGACATTGGGCAATCAGCCCCAGCATTTT. Residues: CAIRNGTLGNQPQHF. The rearrangement joins TRBV10-3 to TRBJ1-5; D is perhaps TRBD1 (6 bases). V was clipped by 6 bases and J by 2 bases, with 14 bases between them. This CDR3 is 15 amino acids long. Germline V gene data show CDR1 as ENHRY and CDR2 as SYGVKD.

Concerning this clone: Just one base apart from a much larger clone, this may be a read error. The J gene is TRBJ1-2, the V gene TRBV19; 9 nucleotides align to TRBD1. Germline V gives CDR1 LNHDA, CDR2 SQIVND (reference sequence). The length of the CDR3 is 18 residues. V shed 1 base, J shed 4 bases, and the junction held 13 bases outside the gene matches. As DNA, the CDR3 is TGTGCCAGTAGTATAGCCCGGACTACCGGGACAGGGCCCTATGGCTACACCTTC. Translated: CASSIARTTGTGPYGYTF.

CDR3 amino acids: CAIRPGLAGGGTDTQYF. DNA of the CDR3: TGTGCCATCAGACCGGGACTAGCGGGAGGGGGCACAGATACGCAGTATTTT. This chain links TRBV10-3 with TRBJ2-3, with TRBD2 identical over 16 bases. Germline V CDR1 and CDR2: ENHRY, SYGVKD. This CDR3 has 17 amino acids. Germline trimming cut 6 bases from V and 1 base from J; bases unmatched to any gene: 4.

This clone turned up a few times. The chain recombines TRBV5-1 with TRBJ2-1; 7 bases are shared with TRBD2. The CDR3 contains 15 residues. Germline assignment: CDR1 SGHRS and CDR2 YFSETQ. V was clipped by 3 bases and J by 3 bases; unmatched bases: 6. CDR3: CASSSAGPHYNEQFF. DNA of the CDR3: TGCGCCAGCAGCTCAGCGGGACCCCACTACAATGAGCAGTTCTTC. Together with reference TRBV5-1 and TRBJ2-1, the CDR3 gives the full variable domain: KAGVTQTPRYLIKTRGQQVTLSCSPISGHRSVSWYQQTPGQGLQFLFEYFSETQRNKGNFPGRFSGRQFSNSRSEMNVSTLELGDSALYLCASSSAGPHYNEQFFGPGTRLTVL.

The chain has TRBV25-1 and TRBJ1-2; no definite D call. The V and J ends lost 6 bases and 7 bases respectively, with 21 bases between them. CDR1 is MGHDK, CDR2 SYGVNS, per germline. The CDR3 runs 15 residues. CDR3 amino acids: CASRVPGLVGGGYTF. The CDR3 DNA reads as TGTGCCAGCAGAGTTCCCGGACTAGTGGGCGGTGGCTACACCTTC.

The V and J genes are TRBV5-1 and TRBJ1-2; TRBD1 matches at 8 bases. The V gene's germline CDR1 is SGHRS and CDR2 YFSETQ. V lost 0 bases and J lost 7; bases outside the gene matches: 5. This CDR3 is built from 14 residues. The CDR3 loop is CASSLGQGIGGYTF. CDR3 bases: TGCGCCAGCAGCTTGGGACAGGGGATTGGTGGCTACACCTTC.

V usage is TRBV4-3 and J usage is TRBJ1-3, with D possibly TRBD1 on 5 matching bases. The CDR3 totals 16 residues. The V gene lost 3 bases and the J gene lost 4 bases, with 16 bases spanning the gap. CDR1 is LGHNA and CDR2 is YSLEER in the germline V gene. CDR3 region: CASSHLVGLLGNTIYF. The CDR3 DNA reads as TGCGCCAGCAGCCACCTCGTGGGGCTTTTGGGAAACACCATATATTTT.

The chain carries TRBV7-2 and TRBJ2-3, with 7 positions matching TRBD2. Germline loops: CDR1 SGHTA, CDR2 FQGNSA. The J segment lost 4 bases and the V segment lost 6 bases, leaving 7 bases of the junction unmatched. This CDR3 has 14 residues. CDR3 nucleotides: TGTGCCAGCAGTTTCGGACTAGGCCCAGATACGCAGTATTTT. Translating gives CASSFGLGPDTQYF.

As DNA, the CDR3 is TGTGCCAGCAGTTATGACTATGGCTACACCTTC. Translated: CASSYDYGYTF. The gene calls are TRBV6-6 and TRBJ1-2; D gene unclear. In germline, CDR1 is MNHNY, CDR2 SVGAGI (reference sequence). CDR3 length equals 11 residues. The ends were cut back, 3 bases at V and 3 bases at J, with 2 bases in the middle.

The CDR3 here is CASSEARGPYGYTF. The CDR3 region has the DNA TGTGCCAGCAGTGAAGCGCGAGGCCCCTATGGCTACACCTTC. This rearrangement joins TRBV6-1 to TRBJ1-2, with unresolved D. The V and J ends lost 0 bases and 4 bases respectively, with 9 bases between them. The CDR3 is 14 amino acids. From germline, CDR1 is MNHNS and CDR2 SASEGT.

The chain links TRBV7-9 to TRBJ2-2, with D hard to call. Germline V lookup: CDR1 SEHNR, CDR2 FQNEAQ (reference sequence). The CDR3 consists of 14 residues. V was shortened by 3 bases and J by 0 bases, with 5 bases between the two germline ends. The CDR3 region is CASSLTANTGELFF. DNA for the CDR3: TGTGCCAGCAGCTTGACGGCGAACACCGGGGAGCTGTTTTTT. The whole variable domain, filled in from reference TRBV7-9 and TRBJ2-2, reads DTGVSQNPRHKITKRGQNVTFRCDPISEHNRLYWYRQTLGQGPEFLTYFQNEAQLEKSRLLSDRFSAERPKGSFSTLEIQRTEQGDSAMYLCASSLTANTGELFFGEGSRLTVL.

The chain uses TRBV6-1 and TRBJ1-3; D is unresolved. Deletions cut 7 bases from V and 4 bases from J, with 14 bases between. The CDR3 consists of 14 residues. The germline CDR1 and CDR2 sequences are MNHNS and SASEGT. The CDR3 coding sequence is TGTGCCAGCAATCTAGATTTTTCAGGAAACACCATATATTTT. As protein: CASNLDFSGNTIYF.